This T cell receptor beta chain was sequenced in a study of blood T cell repertoires in COVID-19. Sequenced by immunoSEQ multiplex PCR; TCRdb stores in-frame clones only, minus some. The table lists 150,000 to 200,000 clones, just under 90% of them singletons. CDR1 and CDR2 from the germline V gene are SGHVS and FQNEAQ. J lost 3 bases, V lost 3 bases, and 2 bases had no gene match. The CDR3 runs 13 residues. The clonotype originates from a woman between 18 and 29 years old who had recovered from COVID-19. The rearrangement joins TRBV7-8 to TRBJ2-7, with 7 bases matching TRBD1. What was sequenced was peripheral blood. The CDR3 protein is CASSLQGVYEQYF. In nucleotides, the CDR3 is TGTGCCAGCAGCTTGCAGGGGGTCTACGAGCAGTACTTC.